This TCR beta chain came from a study of blood T cell repertoires in COVID-19. Study-wide context: Spain, Italy and the United States supplied samples that represented acute and convalescent COVID-19. T cells, B-cell-depleted T cells, or PBMCs supplied cDNA or gDNA.

CDR3 length: 15 residues. The V segment lost 8 bases and the J segment 1 base; nucleotides outside the gene matches: 6. Germline lookup yields CDR1 SGHNT and CDR2 YYREEE (reference sequence). Per the study methods: The authors estimated nucleated cell counts from reference gene primer amplification. The data were produced by immunoSEQ multiplex PCR, yet TCRdb's version contains in-frame clones alone and is incomplete. The DNA was the basis for D and trimming; V, J and clone size are from that table. The sample records hundreds of thousands of clones, 70% to 90% being singletons. This chain connects TRBV5-4 to TRBJ1-1, with 12 bases that match TRBD1. What was sequenced was peripheral blood. This clonotype was sampled from a woman in her forties or fifties with active or convalescent COVID-19. The CDR3, as DNA: TGTGCCAGTAGGATGGGACAGGGGGCGAACACTGAAGCTTTCTTT. Residues: CASRMGQGANTEAFF.